This T cell receptor (beta chain) was identified in a study of T cell repertoires in cytomegalovirus infection. Study conclusions and caveats: Based on cumulative public TCR beta family frequency, carriers of CMV plus the relevant HLA were identified. The ex vivo response was dominated by HLA-C-restricted CMV-specific TCR beta clonotypes.

The CDR3 consists of 15 residues. Germline V gene data show CDR1 as DFQATT and CDR2 as SNEGSKA (reference sequence). The V gene end was trimmed by 0 bases and the J gene end by 8 bases; junction bases not matched to a gene: 7. Comment on this clonotype: What it recognizes is unknown.

TCRdb independently ran MiXCR on the reads; one entry per CDR3 protein. The table records 85,000 to 130,000 distinct CDR3 sequences, about 22% of them present only once. This receptor was identified in a human donor in good health (CMV status not recorded). Some clones in this sample may be carry-over from other donors' samples. The chain carries TRBV20-1 and TRBJ2-1; 10 nucleotides agree with TRBD2. The sequenced sample was CD8+ T cells from PBMCs. Written as DNA, the CDR3 is TGCAGTGCTAGAGATTTCCAGCGGGGGGGCTATGAGCAGTTCTTC. It is translated as CSARDFQRGGYEQFF.